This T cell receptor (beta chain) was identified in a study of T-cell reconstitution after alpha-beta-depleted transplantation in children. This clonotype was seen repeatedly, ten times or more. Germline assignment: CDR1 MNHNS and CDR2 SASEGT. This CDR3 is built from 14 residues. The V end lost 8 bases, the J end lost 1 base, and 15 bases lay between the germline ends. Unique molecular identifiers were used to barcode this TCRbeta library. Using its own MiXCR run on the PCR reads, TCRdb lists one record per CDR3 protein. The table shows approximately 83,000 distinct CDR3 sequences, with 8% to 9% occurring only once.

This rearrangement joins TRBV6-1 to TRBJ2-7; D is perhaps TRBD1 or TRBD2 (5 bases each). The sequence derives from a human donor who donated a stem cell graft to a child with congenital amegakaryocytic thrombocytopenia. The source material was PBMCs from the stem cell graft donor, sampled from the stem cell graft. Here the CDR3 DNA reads TGTGCCAGCTCGGGGCGGCACCAGTCCTACGAGCAGTACTTC. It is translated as CASSGRHQSYEQYF.